This is a list of T cell receptor beta chains from one sample in a study of somatic mutations in cytotoxic T cells in rheumatoid arthritis. Assay used: immunoSEQ multiplex PCR; TCRdb lists only in-frame clones, some missing. The table shows approximately 30,000 clones, with 82% occurring only once. Sequenced: CD8+ T cells sorted from blood. The receptors were gathered from an adult with rheumatoid arthritis. CDR3s include the opening cysteine and the closing phenylalanine or tryptophan. Fields, in order: CDR3 protein, CDR3 DNA, clone size, D gene, J gene, V gene. D genes are given only for firm matches. Rows may omit the clone size; those that give it use once, few, many or a size class.

cdr3_aa: CASSYTVSYEQYF; cdr3_nt: TGTGCCAGCAGCTATACAGTTTCCTACGAGCAGTACTTC; clone_size: .; d_call: .; j_call: TRBJ2-7; v_call: TRBV5-6
cdr3_aa: CASSSGSYNSPLHF; cdr3_nt: TGTGCCAGCAGTTCGGGCTCCTATAATTCACCCCTCCACTTT; clone_size: .; d_call: .; j_call: TRBJ1-6; v_call: TRBV27
cdr3_aa: CASRYRGGNEKLFF; cdr3_nt: TGTGCCAGCAGGTATCGAGGGGGCAATGAAAAACTGTTTTTT; clone_size: .; d_call: TRBD1; j_call: TRBJ1-4; v_call: TRBV6-1
cdr3_aa: CASSVDRTSGVYEQYF; cdr3_nt: TGTGCCAGCAGCGTAGATAGGACTAGCGGGGTCTACGAGCAGTACTTC; clone_size: .; d_call: TRBD2; j_call: TRBJ2-7; v_call: TRBV9
cdr3_aa: CASSSQETQYF; cdr3_nt: TGTGCCAGCTCATCCCAAGAGACCCAGTACTTC; clone_size: once; d_call: .; j_call: TRBJ2-5; v_call: TRBV18
cdr3_aa: CAWSETGVAGVGYNEQFF; cdr3_nt: TGTGCCTGGAGCGAAACAGGGGTAGCGGGAGTTGGCTACAATGAGCAGTTCTTC; clone_size: .; d_call: TRBD2; j_call: TRBJ2-1; v_call: TRBV30
cdr3_aa: CASSLGRQGIPFYNEQFF; cdr3_nt: TGTGCCAGCAGCTTAGGGAGACAGGGGATCCCGTTCTACAATGAGCAGTTCTTC; clone_size: once; d_call: TRBD1; j_call: TRBJ2-1; v_call: TRBV11-3
cdr3_aa: CATSRVLALTDTQYF; cdr3_nt: TGTGCCACCAGCAGAGTTTTGGCCCTCACAGATACGCAGTATTTT; clone_size: .; d_call: .; j_call: TRBJ2-3; v_call: TRBV15
cdr3_aa: CASSLIGYTDTQYF; cdr3_nt: TGTGCCAGCAGCTTAATCGGCTACACAGATACGCAGTATTTT; clone_size: few; d_call: .; j_call: TRBJ2-3; v_call: TRBV7-6
cdr3_aa: CASSVGDRPIEQYF; cdr3_nt: TGTGCCAGCAGCGTTGGTGACAGGCCTATCGAGCAGTACTTC; clone_size: .; d_call: .; j_call: TRBJ2-7; v_call: TRBV9
cdr3_aa: CASSVDDFSSYNEQFF; cdr3_nt: TGTGCCAGCAGCGTAGACGACTTTAGCTCCTACAATGAGCAGTTCTTC; clone_size: .; d_call: .; j_call: TRBJ2-1; v_call: TRBV9
cdr3_aa: CASSRPWTSGRGTGELFF; cdr3_nt: TGTGCCAGCAGCCGACCCTGGACTAGCGGGAGAGGGACCGGGGAGCTGTTTTTT; clone_size: .; d_call: TRBD2; j_call: TRBJ2-2; v_call: TRBV5-6
cdr3_aa: CASRRGTSGYNEQFF; cdr3_nt: TGTGCCAGCAGACGCGGGACTAGCGGGTACAATGAGCAGTTCTTC; clone_size: few; d_call: TRBD2; j_call: TRBJ2-1; v_call: TRBV6-5
cdr3_aa: CASSPGRATNEKLFF; cdr3_nt: TGCGCCAGCAGCCCTGGACGGGCAACTAATGAAAAACTGTTTTTT; clone_size: .; d_call: .; j_call: TRBJ1-4; v_call: TRBV4-1
cdr3_aa: CASSPDERSGTDTQYF; cdr3_nt: TGTGCCAGCAGCCCCGATGAGCGGTCCGGCACAGATACGCAGTATTTT; clone_size: .; d_call: .; j_call: TRBJ2-3; v_call: TRBV5-6
cdr3_aa: CASSQVFAGQGFTEAFF; cdr3_nt: TGTGCCAGCAGCCAAGTTTTTGCGGGACAGGGTTTTACTGAAGCTTTCTTT; clone_size: .; d_call: TRBD1; j_call: TRBJ1-1; v_call: TRBV14
cdr3_aa: CASSLGQGTTDTQYF; cdr3_nt: TGCGCCAGCAGCTTGGGACAGGGGACCACAGATACGCAGTATTTT; clone_size: .; d_call: TRBD1; j_call: TRBJ2-3; v_call: TRBV5-1
cdr3_aa: CASSLRLAGGYYEQYF; cdr3_nt: TGTGCCAGCAGCTTACGGCTAGCGGGGGGCTATTACGAGCAGTACTTC; clone_size: .; d_call: TRBD2; j_call: TRBJ2-7; v_call: TRBV7-2
cdr3_aa: CATSRLSGSYGYTF; cdr3_nt: TGTGCCACCAGCAGATTATCAGGGTCCTATGGCTACACCTTC; clone_size: .; d_call: .; j_call: TRBJ1-2; v_call: TRBV15
cdr3_aa: CASSRGGGGEQFF; cdr3_nt: TGTGCCAGCAGCCGTGGGGGTGGGGGTGAGCAGTTCTTC; clone_size: .; d_call: .; j_call: TRBJ2-1; v_call: TRBV7-9
cdr3_aa: CASSLWAGGRVDTQYF; cdr3_nt: TGTGCCAGCAGTTTATGGGCGGGAGGGCGAGTAGATACGCAGTATTTT; clone_size: once; d_call: TRBD2; j_call: TRBJ2-3; v_call: TRBV27
cdr3_aa: CASSPRGPTEAFF; cdr3_nt: TGTGCCAGCAGTCCCCGGGGGCCCACTGAAGCTTTCTTT; clone_size: .; d_call: .; j_call: TRBJ1-1; v_call: TRBV6-5
cdr3_aa: CASRQGPTTGELFF; cdr3_nt: TGTGCCAGCAGACAGGGGCCCACAACCGGGGAGCTGTTTTTT; clone_size: .; d_call: TRBD1; j_call: TRBJ2-2; v_call: TRBV6-5
cdr3_aa: CASRLQGLNEKLFF; cdr3_nt: TGTGCCAGTAGGCTTCAGGGCCTTAATGAAAAACTGTTTTTT; clone_size: .; d_call: .; j_call: TRBJ1-4; v_call: TRBV19